This note documents a single T cell receptor beta chain sequence. Its recognized antigen is unknown. It has no much larger one-base neighbor in the sample; base qualities were not kept. The germline V gene provides CDR1 SGHRS and CDR2 YFSETQ. The CDR3 spans 14 residues, from the cysteine through the phenylalanine. Of the read, only the CDR3 DNA is kept; its 42 bases are in frame from base 1. V is clipped by 7 bases and J by 0 bases, and the sequence between their germline boundaries is 13 bases long. The data stem from a study of beta chain features in type 1 diabetes (dated by TCRdb to 2016 to 2019). Some background on the complete study: No differences in mean age, gender distribution, total cell number or subset yield were found between patients and healthy donors. A total of roughly 100 million sorted cells were examined across all samples, and a strong correlation was observed between cell number per subset and RNA yield. The study compared the TCRB repertoires of sorted circulating CD4+ T cell subsets in recently diagnosed type 1 diabetes patients with those in matched healthy donors. Regulatory and stem cell-like memory subsets were obtained from only 8 patients and roughly 8 healthy donors, while naive and central memory subsets were obtained from all 30 or so donors.

The entire amount of isolated RNA was reverse transcribed using the High Capacity cDNA Reverse Transcription Kit, so the sequenced TCRB transcripts were expressed ones. Deep immunoSEQ sequencing was performed on naive, central memory and regulatory T cell samples, with an average of approximately 3.9 million total reads per sample. After sorted cells were lysed in RLT buffer, RNA was extracted with DNase-treated RNeasy Micro or Mini kits, with the choice depending on cell number. Each cell subset was processed separately to prevent cross-contamination, with patient and healthy donor samples processed together. TCRB sequences were amplified from cDNA with the immunoSEQ multiplex PCR, producing 87-bp fragments spanning the CDR3 region. Sequencing of the amplicons was performed on the Illumina HiSeq platform. Concerning the study's data processing: Synthetic template baselines were used to correct PCR bias computationally, reads within Hamming distance 2 were collapsed, and singletons that could not be merged were discarded. Reads were aligned against IMGT so that V, D and J genes, CDR3 length and insertions or deletions at six rearrangement sites could be assigned. Within each subset, clonotype counts were normalized to sorted cell number, and only after that were true diversity and Gini coefficients computed with the tcR R package. Repertoire sharing was quantified using the overlap coefficient calculated on TCRB nucleotide sequences. Out-of-frame TCRB sequences from naive cells were analyzed as a proxy for the pre-selection repertoire. This immuneACCESS table, as held by TCRdb, lists in-frame sequences with V and J called but not all clones. Of the missing ones, under half trace to an unresolved V gene in checked studies; the others have no known cause. Clone size and the V and J calls come from that table; the DNA yielded D and trimming. The sample records 300,000 to 450,000 clones, 20% of which are singletons. 0.035% to 0.055% of the sample is taken by the ten largest.

Overall study outcomes, separate from this receptor: PCR may preferentially amplify shorter templates, but because patient and control samples were amplified and corrected together, any resulting skew would affect both groups equally. Fewer insertions and more nucleotide deletions at VDJ recombination sites were observed in patients with type 1 diabetes, implying thymic rearrangement abnormalities. Because cDNA rather than genomic DNA was sequenced, highly expressing activated cells could have been over-represented, although no difference in activation and CD3 levels was found between groups. A moderate but significant shortening of TCRB CDR3 length was observed in type 1 diabetes patients in all four CD4+ subsets. Because the HLA sub-analyses included only small numbers of individuals, any influence of HLA type on TCRB rearrangement was left unresolved. The naive, central memory and regulatory TCRB repertoires appeared to resemble one another more closely among patients than among healthy donors.

Each donor gave one peripheral blood draw, averaging roughly 100 mL, which was collected into heparinised tubes. A BD FACSAria II and a panel including CD45RO, CCR7, CD25, CD127, CD95 and CD27 were used to sort naive, central memory, regulatory and stem cell-like memory CD4+ T cells. A purity above 95% was achieved for all sorted populations. PBMCs were isolated right away by Lymphoprep density gradient centrifugation and were stained directly, without culture. Samples were stained and sorted in pairs, with one healthy donor and one patient per experiment, so that batch effects were minimized. The clonotype comes from a woman aged 18-29 years in good health. The V and J segments used are TRBV5-1 and TRBJ1-1, with no confidently assigned D gene. The sequenced sample consisted of naive CD4+ T cells from blood. The cell subset or site label of this sample denotes: true naive CD4+ T cells. The CDR3 reads CASVSGSVNTEAFF. The DNA sequence is TGCGCCAGCGTCTCCGGGTCAGTGAACACTGAAGCTTTCTTT.